The 3 T cell receptor beta chains in this list originate from one sample, sequenced in a study of OX40 agonist ivuxolimab in advanced cancers. The table came from immunoSEQ multiplex PCR; TCRdb's copy has only in-frame clones and leaves some out. Of approximately 61,000 clones listed, approximately 90% are singletons. The starting material was CD4+ or CD8+ T cells sorted from blood, obtained in a trial of the OX40 agonist ivuxolimab. All receptors come from an adult with an advanced solid tumor such as melanoma, head and neck, liver or kidney cancer.

J is TRBJ2-1 and V is TRBV28; D is possibly TRBD1 (5 bases). CDR1 is MDHEN, CDR2 SYDVKM, per germline. The V gene lost 5 bases and the J gene lost 4 bases, with 15 bases spanning the gap. The CDR3 has 15 residues. CDR3 loop: CASSNSGFPYNEQFF. The CDR3 nucleotides are TGTGCCAGCAGTAACTCAGGGTTCCCATACAATGAGCAGTTCTTC.

This clone came up a few times. The genes are TRBV6-5 and TRBJ1-1, with a tentative D call TRBD1 (5 bases). The germline V gene has CDR1 MNHEY and CDR2 SVGAGI. Trimming took off 7 bases at V and 1 base at J, with 16 bases between the two ends. The CDR3 length is 15 residues. For the CDR3, the DNA is TGTGCCAGCACACCGGAGGGGAGGGGGAACACTGAAGCTTTCTTT. Its translation is CASTPEGRGNTEAFF.

Here the CDR3 DNA reads TGTGCCAGCAGCTTTAGAGGACAGGCTGGAAACACCATATATTTT. This encodes CASSFRGQAGNTIYF. The rearrangement uses TRBV7-2 and TRBJ1-3, with 7 bases matching TRBD1. The J segment lost 2 bases and the V segment lost 3 bases, leaving 4 bases of the junction unmatched. The CDR3 extends over 15 amino acids. Germline loops: CDR1 SGHTA, CDR2 FQGNSA.